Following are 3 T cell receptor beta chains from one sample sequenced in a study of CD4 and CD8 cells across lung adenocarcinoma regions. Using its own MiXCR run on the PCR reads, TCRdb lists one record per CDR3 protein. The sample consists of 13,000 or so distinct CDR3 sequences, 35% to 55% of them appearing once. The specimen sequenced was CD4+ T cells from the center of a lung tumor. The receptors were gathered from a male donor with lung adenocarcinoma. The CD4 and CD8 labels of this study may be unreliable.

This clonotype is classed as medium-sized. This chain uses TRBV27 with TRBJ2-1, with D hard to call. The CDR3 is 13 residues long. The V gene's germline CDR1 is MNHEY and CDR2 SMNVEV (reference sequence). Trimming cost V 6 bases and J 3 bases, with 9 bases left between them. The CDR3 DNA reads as TGTGCCAGCAGCCAAGGAATCTACAATGAGCAGTTCTTC. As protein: CASSQGIYNEQFF.

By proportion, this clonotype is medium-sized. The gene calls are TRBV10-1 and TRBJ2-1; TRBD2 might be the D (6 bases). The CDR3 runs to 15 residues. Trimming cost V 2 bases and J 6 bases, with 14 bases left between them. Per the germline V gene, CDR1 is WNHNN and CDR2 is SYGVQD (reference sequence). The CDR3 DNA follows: TGCGCCAGCAGTGAGGCGGCGGGATTTCTCAATGAGCAGTTCTTC. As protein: CASSEAAGFLNEQFF.

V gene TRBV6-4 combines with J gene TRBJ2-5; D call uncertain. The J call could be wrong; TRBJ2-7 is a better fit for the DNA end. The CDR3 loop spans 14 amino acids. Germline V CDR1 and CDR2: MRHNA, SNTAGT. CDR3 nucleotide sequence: TGTGCCAGCAGTGACGGCATTCTTCCCTACGAGCAGTACTTC. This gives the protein CASSDGILPYEQYF.